Following are 22 T cell receptor beta chains from one sample sequenced in a study of blood T cell repertoires in COVID-19. TCRdb keeps only in-frame clones here, not all; method: immunoSEQ multiplex PCR. This sample has under 60,000 clones, with approximately 80% found just once. Input material: peripheral blood. The receptors were sampled from a human donor with active or convalescent COVID-19. The donor label of this sample is uncertain.

The V call is TRBV29-1, the J call TRBJ2-7; 7 bases are a match to TRBD1. V lost 5 bases to trimming and J lost 4 bases; unmatched junction nucleotides: 8. CDR3 length: 13 amino acids. Germline CDR1 is SQVTM and CDR2 is ANQGSEA. In DNA, the CDR3 is TGCAGCGTTAGAAACAGGGGCGATTACGAGCAGTACTTC. Its translation is CSVRNRGDYEQYF.

This chain links TRBV19 with TRBJ1-2; D is undetermined. The length of the CDR3 is 13 residues. Deletions cut 5 bases from V and 3 bases from J, with 10 bases between. Germline CDR1 reads LNHDA; CDR2 reads SQIVND (reference sequence). The CDR3 DNA is TGTGCCAGTAGTCCCCGGGGAGACTATGGCTACACCTTC. This gives the protein CASSPRGDYGYTF.

The rearrangement uses TRBV3-1 (or the pseudogene TRBV3-2) and TRBJ1-2, with 7 bases that match TRBD1. Germline CDR1 reads LGHDT; CDR2 reads YNNKEL (reference sequence). The CDR3 is 14 residues long. The ends lost 5 bases at V and 9 bases at J; junction bases unmatched: 12. This CDR3 is CASSNRQGTGRYTF. The CDR3 DNA follows: TGTGCCAGCAGCAATCGACAGGGTACAGGACGCTACACCTTC.

The chain links TRBV29-1 to TRBJ2-6, with D possibly TRBD1 on 6 matching bases. V dropped 1 base and J dropped 2 bases, with 12 bases sitting between them. Germline assignment: CDR1 SQVTM and CDR2 ANQGSEA. The CDR3 length is 16 residues. CDR3 protein: CSVEVQGRAGANVLTF. The CDR3 nucleotides read TGCAGCGTTGAAGTGCAGGGGCGCGCTGGGGCCAACGTCCTGACTTTC.

The CDR3 nucleotides are TGTGCCAGCTCACCCCGAATGATGGGAGACTCGAGCAAGGAGCAGTACTTC. Its protein is CASSPRMMGDSSKEQYF. V gene TRBV18 combines with J gene TRBJ2-7, with a tentative D call TRBD2 (5 bases). Per germline, CDR1 KGHSH and CDR2 LQKENI. V was cut by 3 bases and J by 7 bases, with 25 bases left in between. This CDR3 has 17 residues.

The chain joins TRBV28 to TRBJ1-1; 8 bases fit TRBD1. V trimming: 5 bases; J trimming: 0 bases; junction bases outside the gene matches: 8. The CDR3 extends over 16 amino acids. Germline V lookup: CDR1 MDHEN, CDR2 SYDVKM. The CDR3, as DNA: TGTGCCAGCAGTCCGCCAGGGGGCCCCATGAACACTGAAGCTTTCTTT. It translates to CASSPPGGPMNTEAFF. The whole variable domain, filled in from reference TRBV28 and TRBJ1-1, reads DVKVTQSSRYLVKRTGEKVFLECVQDMDHENMFWYRQDPGLGLRLIYFSYDVKMKEKGDIPEGYSVSREKKERFSLILESASTNQTSMYLCASSPPGGPMNTEAFFGQGTRLTVV.

The chain links TRBV21-1 to TRBJ2-7; no check of the table's D call, TRBD2, against the DNA was made. TRBV21-1 is deemed a pseudogene. There are 16 residues in the CDR3. The CDR3 protein is CASSPKSQRSSYEQYF. The DNA of the CDR3 is TGTGCCAGCAGCCCAAAAAGCCAGCGCAGCTCCTACGAGCAGTACTTC.

The V call is TRBV15, the J call TRBJ1-6; no reliable D call. Per the germline V gene, CDR1 is LNHNV and CDR2 is YYDKDF (reference sequence). V was trimmed by 1 base and J by 9 bases, leaving 13 bases between them. This CDR3 region has 15 residues. CDR3 region: CATSRAYDQRSPLHF. CDR3 in DNA: TGTGCCACCAGCAGAGCCTATGATCAGCGTTCACCCCTCCACTTT.

This clone came up a few times. This rearrangement joins TRBV19 to TRBJ1-4, with 8 bases fitting TRBD1. Germline lookup yields CDR1 LNHDA and CDR2 SQIVND (reference sequence). This CDR3 is 16 amino acids long. Losses at the gene ends were 1 base for V and 7 bases for J; bases not matched to a gene: 8. The chain's CDR3 is CASSIGQGMVGEKLFF. The CDR3 DNA reads TGTGCCAGTAGTATAGGACAGGGGATGGTTGGTGAAAAACTGTTTTTT.

This clone came up a few times. As DNA, the CDR3 is TGCGCCAGCCGACTTCTCCCCTCTGGGGCCAACGTCCTGACTTTC. Protein: CASRLLPSGANVLTF. V and J are TRBV5-1 and TRBJ2-6; D unresolved. There are 15 residues in the CDR3. Per germline, CDR1 SGHRS and CDR2 YFSETQ. Trimming left V 7 bases short and J 0 bases short, with 11 bases between.

The chain is built from TRBV12-5 and TRBJ2-7, with 7 bases identical to TRBD1. V dropped 2 bases and J dropped 4; count of bases not matched to a gene: 20. Germline-derived CDR1 and CDR2 are LGHNT and FRNRAP. This CDR3 region has 19 residues. CDR3 region: CASGLTLDPHRGPQYEQYF. The CDR3 nucleotides are TGTGCTAGTGGTTTGACCCTTGACCCCCACAGGGGTCCCCAATACGAGCAGTACTTC.

This clone was picked up one time. The CDR3 coding sequence is TGCGCCAGCAGTGAGTCCCCTTCGGCGGTGGACGAGCAGTACTTC. This sequence encodes CASSESPSAVDEQYF. The chain carries TRBV10-1 and TRBJ2-7; D remains unclear. V was trimmed by 0 bases and J by 5 bases, leaving 14 bases between them. The CDR3 sequence is 15 residues long. Germline V lookup: CDR1 WNHNN, CDR2 SYGVQD (reference sequence).

The chain employs TRBV20-1 and TRBJ1-5; D perhaps matches TRBD1 (5 bases). The CDR3 is 16 residues long. CDR1 and CDR2 (germline): DFQATT, SNEGSKA (reference sequence). V was trimmed by 3 bases and J by 0 bases, leaving 15 bases between them. The CDR3 nucleotides read TGCAGTGCTAGTAGAGACGGACAATATAGCAATCAGCCCCAGCATTTT. Its protein product is CSASRDGQYSNQPQHF.

The chain has TRBV9 and TRBJ2-1, with TRBD1 matching over 8 bases. CDR1 is SGDLS, CDR2 YYNGEE, per germline. The junction had 7 bases not matched to a gene; V was cut back by 8 bases and J by 0 bases. The CDR3 consists of 15 residues. The CDR3 DNA reads TGTGCCAGTCAGGGGGCGGGACCCTCCTACAATGAGCAGTTCTTC. Protein sequence: CASQGAGPSYNEQFF.

V gene TRBV19 combines with J gene TRBJ2-5; D is unclear. With 0 bases removed from V and 5 bases from J, the gap between germline ends came to 10 bases. CDR1 and CDR2 from the germline V gene are LNHDA and SQIVND (reference sequence). The CDR3 loop spans 14 amino acids. CDR3 region: CASSIDTGSETQYF. The CDR3 DNA follows: TGTGCCAGTAGTATAGATACGGGTTCGGAGACCCAGTACTTC.

The chain recombines TRBV6-2 or TRBV6-3 with TRBJ2-7; TRBD1 matches at 9 bases. V was pared by 5 bases and J by 6 bases, with 14 bases of the junction left unmatched. Germline CDR1 MNHEY, CDR2 SVGEGT. The CDR3 contains 16 residues. CDR3 in amino acids: CASSDPGTGRSLEQYF. The CDR3 nucleotides are TGTGCCAGCAGTGACCCCGGGACAGGGCGGTCACTCGAGCAGTACTTC.

This chain uses TRBV11-1 with TRBJ2-7, with TRBD1 matching 9 bases. The length of the CDR3 is 14 residues. The V gene's germline CDR1 is SGHAT and CDR2 FQDESV (reference sequence). Trimming cost V 5 bases and J 11 bases; bases outside gene matches: 13. CDR3 DNA: TGTGCCAGCAGCAGAAATCCGGGACAGGGAGTCGAGTACTTC. It codes for CASSRNPGQGVEYF.

The rearrangement links TRBV13 to TRBJ2-1; D ambiguous. Trimming shortened V by 4 bases and J by 5 bases, and 15 bases separated the two germline ends. The germline V gene has CDR1 PRHDT and CDR2 FYEKMQ (reference sequence). The CDR3 is 15 amino acids. CDR3 amino acids: CASSSRGGFHNEQFF. The CDR3 nucleotides are TGTGCCAGCAGCTCCCGCGGCGGTTTTCACAATGAGCAGTTCTTC. The variable domain in full, with the rest retrieved from reference TRBV13 and TRBJ2-1, is AAGVIQSPRHLIKEKRETATLKCYPIPRHDTVYWYQQGPGQDPQFLISFYEKMQSDKGSIPDRFSAQQFSDYHSELNMSSLELGDSALYFCASSSRGGFHNEQFFGPGTRLTVL.

V is TRBV5-1 and J is TRBJ1-1; D might be TRBD1 (5 bases). This CDR3 is 14 amino acids long. The V and J ends lost 0 bases and 4 bases respectively, with 10 bases between them. The germline CDR1 and CDR2 sequences are SGHRS and YFSETQ. CDR3 residues: CASSLGGGGTEAFF. Written as DNA, the CDR3 is TGCGCCAGCAGCTTGGGCGGGGGGGGCACTGAAGCTTTCTTT. Filled out from reference TRBV5-1 and TRBJ1-1, the complete variable domain reads KAGVTQTPRYLIKTRGQQVTLSCSPISGHRSVSWYQQTPGQGLQFLFEYFSETQRNKGNFPGRFSGRQFSNSRSEMNVSTLELGDSALYLCASSLGGGGTEAFFGQGTRLTVV.

The chain recombines TRBV5-6 with TRBJ2-1, with 11 bases that match TRBD2. The CDR3 covers 15 residues. The germline V gene encodes CDR1 SGHDT and CDR2 YYEEEE. J was trimmed by 4 bases and V by 4 bases; bases with no gene match: 4. The CDR3 is CASSRTSGSYNEQFF. The CDR3 region has the DNA TGTGCCAGCAGCAGGACTAGCGGGTCGTACAATGAGCAGTTCTTC.

This sequence joins TRBV12-3 or TRBV12-4 and TRBJ2-1; maybe TRBD1 (5 bases). Deletions cut 3 bases from V and 8 bases from J, with 8 bases between. The CDR3 sequence is 12 residues long. The CDR3 sequence is CASSLQGDEQFF. The CDR3 DNA reads as TGTGCCAGCAGTTTGCAAGGGGATGAGCAGTTCTTC.

J is TRBJ2-7 and V is TRBV4-1; D possibly corresponds to TRBD1 (7 bases). The CDR3 is 15 residues long. CDR1 MGHRA and CDR2 YSYEKL come from the germline V gene. V lost 3 bases and J lost 2, with 14 bases in between. The CDR3 is CASSQYFRGAYEQYF. The CDR3 nucleotides read TGCGCCAGCAGCCAGTACTTCAGGGGGGCCTACGAGCAGTACTTC.